This is a list of T cell receptor beta chains from one sample in a study of T cell repertoires in cytomegalovirus infection. MiXCR was run by TCRdb on the reads, yielding one entry per CDR3 protein. Of around 350,000 distinct CDR3 sequences listed, roughly 20% are singletons. The sample taken for sequencing was PBMCs. The source of these receptors is a human donor in good health (CMV status not recorded). Some clones in this sample may be carry-over from other donors' samples. Both conserved end residues are part of each CDR3. A row's size may be missing; if present it is once, few, many or a size class.

TRBV19	TRBJ2-7	few	CASSTHGVTYEQYF
TRBV20-1	TRBJ1-4	few	CSASRTRARSEKLFF
TRBV7-2	TRBJ2-4	many	CASSSRTSGGNVQYF
TRBV19	TRBJ2-1	few	CASSLTLGTSGALYF
TRBV20-1	TRBJ1-5	NA	CSARDPQVSNQPQHF
TRBV2	TRBJ2-3	many	CATYRAITDTQYF
TRBV29-1	TRBJ2-1	few	CSVDFSYNEQFF
TRBV12-3/TRBV12-4	TRBJ1-1	many	CASSLGDPGTEAFF
TRBV7-9	TRBJ1-1	NA	CASRFASGEAFF
TRBV7-2	TRBJ2-3	NA	CASSLSGWGGDTQYF
TRBV2	TRBJ2-7	NA	CASRGTSSYEQYF
TRBV18	TRBJ1-3	NA	CASSPDFSGNTIYF
TRBV19	TRBJ2-7	few	CASSARLASYEQYF
TRBV11-3	TRBJ2-6	many	CASSLEGRVGQGREDSGANVLTF
TRBV10-3	TRBJ1-1	NA	CAISEGPGVRNTEAFF
TRBV7-9	TRBJ1-1	NA	CASKTMAEAFF
TRBV12-3/TRBV12-4	TRBJ2-7	NA	CASSLMSYEQYF
TRBV7-2	TRBJ1-2	many	CASSLDMGGKIWGDSPYGYTF
TRBV7-6	TRBJ2-7	many	CASSSTPGPPGHEQYF
TRBV6-6	TRBJ2-7	NA	CASSYSEAYEQYF
TRBV28	TRBJ1-6	NA	CASSLYSGGDSPLHF
TRBV3-1	TRBJ1-6	NA	CASSHGPYRSNSPLHF
TRBV5-6	TRBJ1-4	NA	CASSSIQGAANEKLFF
TRBV7-9	TRBJ2-6	NA	CASSLRRSGANVLTF
TRBV18	TRBJ2-7	few	CASSPNGLSYEQYF
TRBV28	TRBJ1-1	NA	CASSSHGGAPEAFF
TRBV20-1	TRBJ1-5	few	CSAWRVGISTQHF
TRBV7-2	TRBJ2-7	many	CATGLGSTYEQYF
TRBV11-2	TRBJ2-2	many	CASSPIRGADTGELFF
TRBV6-2/TRBV6-3	TRBJ2-7	once	CASRTMGRSYEQYF
TRBV28	TRBJ1-6	NA	CASSLPTPGRDSPLHF
TRBV3-1	TRBJ1-2	NA	CASSPMGGGYTF
TRBV20-1	TRBJ1-6	NA	CSAIINPNSPLHF
TRBV6-2/TRBV6-3	TRBJ1-4	NA	CASSSGDLAGEKLFF
TRBV7-2	TRBJ1-1	many	CASSLWRGTEAFF
TRBV19	TRBJ2-3	few	CASSTRTSPADTQYF
TRBV6-5	TRBJ1-2	few	CASSRDTHSTRGYTF
TRBV9	TRBJ2-7	NA	CASSADRGAHEQYF
TRBV6-1	TRBJ1-2	many	CASSRGQLNYGYTF
TRBV7-2	TRBJ2-3	many	CASSFGLAGGRAYF